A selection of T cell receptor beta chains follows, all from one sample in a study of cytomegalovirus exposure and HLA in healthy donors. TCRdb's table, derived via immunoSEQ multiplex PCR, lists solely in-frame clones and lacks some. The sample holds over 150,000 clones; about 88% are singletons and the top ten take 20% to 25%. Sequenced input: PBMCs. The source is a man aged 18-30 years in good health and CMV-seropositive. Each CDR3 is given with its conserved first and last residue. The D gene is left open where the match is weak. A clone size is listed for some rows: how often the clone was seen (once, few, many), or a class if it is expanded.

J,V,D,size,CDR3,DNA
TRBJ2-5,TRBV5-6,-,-,CASSYRLGGGQETQYF,TGTGCCAGCAGCTACCGACTAGGGGGGGGTCAAGAGACCCAGTACTTC
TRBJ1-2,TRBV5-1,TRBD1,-,CASSLEGQGARGYTF,TGCGCCAGCAGCTTGGAGGGACAGGGGGCGAGAGGCTACACCTTC
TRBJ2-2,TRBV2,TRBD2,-,CASSLAGPTGELFF,TGTGCCAGCAGTCTAGCGGGACCCACCGGGGAGCTGTTTTTT
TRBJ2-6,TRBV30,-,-,CAWSLSGSGANVLTF,TGTGCCTGGAGTCTAAGTGGCTCTGGGGCCAACGTCCTGACTTTC
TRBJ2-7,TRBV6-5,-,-,CASGNGGRSSYEQYF,TGTGCCAGCGGAAACGGGGGTCGCAGCTCCTACGAGCAGTACTTC
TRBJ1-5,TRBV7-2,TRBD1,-,CASSLKQGADQPQHF,TGTGCCAGCAGCTTGAAGCAGGGGGCCGATCAGCCCCAGCATTTT
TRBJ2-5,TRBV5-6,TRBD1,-,CASSFLGQGETQYF,TGTGCCAGCAGCTTTCTAGGACAGGGGGAGACCCAGTACTTC
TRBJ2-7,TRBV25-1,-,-,CASSGPPGVYEQYF,TGTGCCAGCAGTGGTCCCCCGGGAGTCTACGAGCAGTACTTC
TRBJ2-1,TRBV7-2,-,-,CASSSEGYEQFF,TGTGCCAGCAGCTCGGAGGGATATGAGCAGTTCTTC
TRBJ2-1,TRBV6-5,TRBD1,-,CASSSDRGTYNEQFF,TGTGCCAGCAGTTCCGACAGGGGGACCTACAATGAGCAGTTCTTC
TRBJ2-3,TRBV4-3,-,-,CASSRILASTDTQYF,TGCGCCAGCAGCCGAATACTAGCCTCCACAGATACGCAGTATTTT
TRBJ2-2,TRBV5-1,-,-,CASSRTEDGELFF,TGCGCCAGCAGCCGGACTGAGGACGGGGAGCTGTTTTTT
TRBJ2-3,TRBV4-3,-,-,CASTHSGKNTDTQYF,TGCGCCAGCACCCACTCGGGAAAAAACACAGATACGCAGTATTTT
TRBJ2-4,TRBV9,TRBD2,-,CASSPPTSGRSNIQYF,TGTGCCAGCAGCCCTCCTACTAGCGGGAGGTCGAACATTCAGTACTTC
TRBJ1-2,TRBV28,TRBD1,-,CASSPGGREYGYTF,TGTGCCAGCAGCCCAGGGGGCAGAGAGTATGGCTACACCTTC
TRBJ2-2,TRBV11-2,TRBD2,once,CASSLEGLAGGGTGELFF,TGTGCCAGCAGCTTAGAGGGTCTAGCGGGGGGCGGGACCGGGGAGCTGTTTTTT
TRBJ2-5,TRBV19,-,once,CASSRGGQETQYF,TGTGCCAGTAGTAGAGGGGGCCAAGAGACCCAGTACTTC
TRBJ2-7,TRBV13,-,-,CASSLLSAYEQYF,TGTGCCAGCAGCTTACTTTCCGCCTACGAGCAGTACTTC
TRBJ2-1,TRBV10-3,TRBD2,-,CAISGNLAGASEQFF,TGTGCCATCAGTGGAAATCTAGCGGGAGCGTCTGAGCAGTTCTTC
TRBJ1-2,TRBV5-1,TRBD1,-,CASSTGQGPYGYTF,TGCGCCAGCAGCACCGGACAGGGACCCTATGGCTACACCTTC
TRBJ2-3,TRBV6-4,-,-,CASSDGGQYTDTQYF,TGTGCCAGCAGTGACGGAGGACAGTATACAGATACGCAGTATTTT
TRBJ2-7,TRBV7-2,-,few,CASTFGPWSEQYF,TGTGCCAGCACCTTTGGCCCATGGAGCGAGCAGTACTTC
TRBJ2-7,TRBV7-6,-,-,CASSLGPGPEQYF,TGTGCCAGCAGCTTAGGCCCAGGGCCCGAGCAGTACTTC
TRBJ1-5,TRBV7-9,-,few,CASSLSTAVGNQPQHF,TGTGCCAGCAGCTTATCGACTGCCGTTGGCAATCAGCCCCAGCATTTT
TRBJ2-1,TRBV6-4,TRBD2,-,CASSDSTSGSSYNEQFF,TGTGCCAGCAGTGACTCGACTAGCGGGAGCTCCTACAATGAGCAGTTCTTC
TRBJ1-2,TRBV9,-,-,CASSLSTGGYTF,TGTGCCAGCAGCCTGTCTACGGGTGGCTACACCTTC
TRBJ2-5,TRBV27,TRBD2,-,CASSLSGRLAGGQTQYF,TGTGCCAGCAGTTTATCGGGACGACTAGCGGGGGGGCAGACCCAGTACTTC
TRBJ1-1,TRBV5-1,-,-,CASSLAGRAGGNTEAFF,TGCGCCAGCAGCTTGGCCGGTAGGGCAGGAGGGAACACTGAAGCTTTCTTT
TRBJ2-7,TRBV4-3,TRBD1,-,CASSRDRVSYEQYF,TGCGCCAGCAGCCGGGACAGGGTTTCCTACGAGCAGTACTTC
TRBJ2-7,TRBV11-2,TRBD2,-,CASSLFGSGRKSYEQYF,TGTGCCAGCAGCTTATTCGGAAGCGGGAGGAAGTCCTACGAGCAGTACTTC
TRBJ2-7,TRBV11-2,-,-,CASSPGYYEQYF,TGTGCCAGCAGCCCAGGTTACTACGAGCAGTACTTC
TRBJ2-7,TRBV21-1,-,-,CASSPTPGQANEQYF,TGTGCCAGCAGCCCCACGCCGGGACAGGCTAACGAGCAGTACTTC
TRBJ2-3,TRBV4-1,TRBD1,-,CASSSPGQGAYTQYF,TGCGCCAGCAGCTCGCCGGGACAGGGGGCATATACGCAGTATTTT
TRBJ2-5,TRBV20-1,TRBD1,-,CSGDREETQYF,TGCAGTGGGGACAGGGAAGAGACCCAGTACTTC
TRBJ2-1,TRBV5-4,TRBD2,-,CASSWTSPGEQFF,TGTGCCAGCAGCTGGACTAGTCCCGGTGAGCAGTTCTTC
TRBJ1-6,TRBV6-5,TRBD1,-,CASRVPGQVGSPLHF,TGTGCCAGCAGAGTTCCGGGACAGGTTGGTTCACCCCTCCACTTT
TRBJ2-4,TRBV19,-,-,CASSIEGGQLNIQYF,TGTGCCAGTAGTATAGAAGGAGGACAGTTAAACATTCAGTACTTC
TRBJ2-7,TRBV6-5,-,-,CASSSLYEQYF,TGTGCCAGCAGTTCCCTCTACGAGCAGTACTTC
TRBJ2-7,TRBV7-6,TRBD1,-,CASSPSTGADEQYF,TGTGCCAGCAGCCCTTCGACAGGGGCGGACGAGCAGTACTTC
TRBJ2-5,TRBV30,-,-,CAWSVVETQYF,TGTGCCTGGAGTGTCGTTGAGACCCAGTACTTC
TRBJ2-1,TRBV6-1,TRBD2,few,CASSGLADYNEQFF,TGTGCCAGCAGTGGTCTAGCGGATTACAATGAGCAGTTCTTC
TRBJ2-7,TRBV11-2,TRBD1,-,CASSLGVTGAHF,TGTGCCAGCAGCTTAGGGGTGACAGGGGCCCACTTC
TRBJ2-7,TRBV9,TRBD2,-,CASSGTSGGYEQYF,TGTGCCAGCAGCGGGACTAGCGGGGGATACGAGCAGTACTTC
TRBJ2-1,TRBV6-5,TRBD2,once,CASSPLGGGGNEQFF,TGTGCCAGCAGTCCCTTGGGGGGGGGAGGCAATGAGCAGTTCTTC
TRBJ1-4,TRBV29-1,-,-,CSVSGLPGGGEKLFF,TGCAGCGTTTCCGGGCTCCCTGGGGGAGGAGAAAAACTGTTTTTT
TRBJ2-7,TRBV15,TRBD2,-,CATSDGTSGSYEQYF,TGTGCCACCAGCGACGGGACTAGCGGCTCCTACGAGCAGTACTTC
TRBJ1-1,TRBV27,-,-,CASSLRIRDTGRGTEAFF,TGTGCCAGCAGTTTACGGATCCGGGACACAGGGAGGGGGACTGAAGCTTTCTTT
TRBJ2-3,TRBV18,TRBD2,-,CASSPPAGGVTDTQYF,TGTGCCAGCTCACCACCCGCGGGGGGGGTCACAGATACGCAGTATTTT
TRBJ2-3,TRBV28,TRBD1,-,CASSSLTGGVADTQYF,TGTGCCAGCAGTTCCCTGACAGGGGGCGTAGCAGATACGCAGTATTTT
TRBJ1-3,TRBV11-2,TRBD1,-,CASSRWDRGSGNTIYF,TGTGCCAGCAGCCGCTGGGACAGGGGGTCCGGAAACACCATATATTTT
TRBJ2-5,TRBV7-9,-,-,CASSLPYKETQYF,TGTGCCAGCAGCTTACCCTATAAAGAGACCCAGTACTTC
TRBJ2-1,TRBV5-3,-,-,CARSKLAAGARSSYNEQFF,TGTGCCAGAAGCAAGTTAGCCGCGGGGGCCCGAAGCTCCTACAATGAGCAGTTCTTC
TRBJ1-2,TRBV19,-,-,CASSISGQSYGYTF,TGTGCCAGTAGTATAAGCGGACAGTCCTATGGCTACACCTTC
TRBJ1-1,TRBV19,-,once,CASSIRVGTGEAFF,TGTGCCAGTAGTATAAGAGTCGGGACGGGGGAGGCTTTCTTT